The next 9 T cell receptor beta chains were all read from a single sample in a study of metastatic and nonmetastatic thyroid tumors. All patients were treatment-naive before thyroid surgery. With MiXCR, TCRdb reprocessed the PCR reads. This table holds around 28,000 clones, roughly 15% found once. Sequenced material: blood. These TCRs come from a female donor with papillary thyroid cancer or a benign thyroid nodule (not recorded which). Some clones in this sample may be carry-over from other donors' samples.

This chain joins TRBV6-1 and TRBJ2-1; 13 bases line up with TRBD2. The V gene end was trimmed by 4 bases and the J gene end by 9 bases; junction bases not matched to a gene: 12. This CDR3 region has 17 residues. Germline CDR1 reads MNHNS; CDR2 reads SASEGT. This CDR3 reads CASSGPILAGGPAEQFF. CDR3 in DNA: TGTGCCAGCAGTGGACCAATACTAGCGGGGGGGCCCGCTGAGCAGTTCTTC.

This sequence joins TRBV5-1 and TRBJ2-3; 7 bases align to TRBD2. V trimming: 0 bases; J trimming: 1 base; junction bases outside the gene matches: 5. From germline, CDR1 is SGHRS and CDR2 YFSETQ. This CDR3 has 16 amino acids. The CDR3 reads CASSLAGGLGTDTQYF. CDR3 coding DNA: TGCGCCAGCAGCTTGGCCGGGGGGTTGGGCACAGATACGCAGTATTTT.

This clone has a handful of counts. The gene calls are TRBV7-3 and TRBJ2-3; D perhaps matches TRBD2 (6 bases). Germline CDR1 SGHTA, CDR2 FQGTGA. Between the trimmed V and J ends, which lost 1 base and 4 bases, there was a span of 9 bases. The CDR3 runs to 14 residues. The DNA of the CDR3 is TGTGCCAGCAGCTTAATGGGGGGAGCAGATACGCAGTATTTT. Translated, it gives CASSLMGGADTQYF.

The V and J genes are TRBV12-3 or TRBV12-4 and TRBJ1-1, with 7 positions matching TRBD1. The V and J ends lost 10 bases and 4 bases, in that order; junction bases with no gene match: 6. This CDR3 has 12 amino acids. The CDR3 DNA follows: TGTGCCACAGGACAGGAGGGCACTGAAGCTTTCTTT. It is translated as CATGQEGTEAFF.

There are many counts of this clone. The chain recombines TRBV28 with TRBJ2-7; tentatively, D is TRBD2 (6 bases). CDR3 length: 19 amino acids. Germline V CDR1 and CDR2: MDHEN, SYDVKM. Trimming removed 5 bases at V and 4 bases at J, with 30 bases between. DNA of the CDR3: TGTGCCAGCAGTGGTGGGGCCGAAGGTTGGCTAGCGCAAAATTACGAGCAGTACTTC. It is translated as CASSGGAEGWLAQNYEQYF.

At least ten counts were recorded for this clone. The chain joins TRBV18 to TRBJ1-2, with TRBD1 identical over 8 bases. Germline assignment: CDR1 KGHSH and CDR2 LQKENI. The CDR3 sequence is 13 residues long. After removal of 3 bases from V and 5 bases from J, the junction contained 2 bases not matched to a gene. In DNA, the CDR3 is TGTGCCAGCTCACCGGACAGGGAGTATGGCTACACCTTC. Its protein product is CASSPDREYGYTF.

This clone came up a few times. J is TRBJ2-7 and V is TRBV6-1; TRBD2 matches 7 bases. Germline V gene sequence: CDR1 MNHNS, CDR2 SASEGT. CDR3 size: 14 residues. V was pared by 7 bases and J by 5 bases, with 11 bases of the junction left unmatched. The CDR3 spells CASTGGSRSHEQYF. The CDR3 bases are TGTGCCAGCACGGGCGGGAGTAGAAGCCACGAGCAGTACTTC.

In this sample, this clone is medium-sized. The J gene is TRBJ1-2, the V gene TRBV27, with 8 bases that match TRBD1. Per the germline V gene, CDR1 is MNHEY and CDR2 is SMNVEV (reference sequence). V shed 2 bases and J 4 bases; nucleotides not matched to a gene: 6. CDR3 length equals 15 residues. CDR3 sequence: CASSLQGAAGYGYTF. The CDR3 bases are TGTGCCAGCAGTTTACAGGGGGCTGCGGGCTATGGCTACACCTTC.

This clone was picked up a small number of times. The chain employs TRBV6-2 or TRBV6-3 and TRBJ2-7; weak D call: TRBD2 (5 bases). This CDR3 region has 11 residues. The germline V gene has CDR1 MNHEY and CDR2 SVGEGT. The germline V and J ends were trimmed by 4 bases and 7 bases, with 8 bases remaining between them. The CDR3 protein is CASSLRAEQYF. CDR3 bases: TGTGCCAGCAGTTTGAGGGCGGAGCAGTACTTC.